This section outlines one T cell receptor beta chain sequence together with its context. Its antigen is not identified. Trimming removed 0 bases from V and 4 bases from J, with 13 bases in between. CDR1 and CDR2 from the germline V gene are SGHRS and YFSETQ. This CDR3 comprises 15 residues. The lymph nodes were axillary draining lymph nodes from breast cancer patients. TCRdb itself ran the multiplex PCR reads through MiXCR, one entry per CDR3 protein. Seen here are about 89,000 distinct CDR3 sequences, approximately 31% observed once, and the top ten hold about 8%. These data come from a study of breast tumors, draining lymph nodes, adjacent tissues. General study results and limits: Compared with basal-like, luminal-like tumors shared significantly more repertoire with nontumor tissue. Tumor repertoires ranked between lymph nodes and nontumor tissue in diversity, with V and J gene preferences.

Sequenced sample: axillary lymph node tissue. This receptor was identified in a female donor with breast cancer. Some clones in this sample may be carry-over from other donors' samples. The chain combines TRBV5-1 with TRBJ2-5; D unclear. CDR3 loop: CASSLVDSRRETQYF. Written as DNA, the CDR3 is TGCGCCAGCAGCTTGGTGGATAGCCGACGAGAGACCCAGTACTTC.